These 3 T cell receptor beta chains were all obtained from the same sample, sequenced in a study of cytomegalovirus exposure and HLA in healthy donors. The PCR contained 60 Vbeta and 13 Jbeta primers. Clones were sequenced by immunoSEQ multiplex PCR, and TCRdb holds only the in-frame ones, with some missing. This repertoire includes some 39,000 clones. The specimen sequenced was PBMCs. The receptors were gathered from a man in his thirties or forties in good health and CMV-seronegative.

CDR3 sequence (DNA): TGTGCCAGCAGTTTAGACAGGGGGCGTGGGGACACTGAAGCTTTCTTT. Protein: CASSLDRGRGDTEAFF. The chain has TRBV28 and TRBJ1-1, with 10 positions matching TRBD1. Germline-derived CDR1 and CDR2 are MDHEN and SYDVKM. V lost 2 bases to trimming and J lost 3 bases; unmatched junction nucleotides: 6. The CDR3 is 16 residues long.

The chain links TRBV5-6 to TRBJ2-7; TRBD2 is a possible D gene (5 bases). V was trimmed by 0 bases and J by 5 bases, leaving 9 bases between them. Germline loops: CDR1 SGHDT, CDR2 YYEEEE. This CDR3 is 13 amino acids long. CDR3 nucleotide sequence: TGTGCCAGCAGCTTGGGAACAGCGGACGAGCAGTACTTC. Translated, it gives CASSLGTADEQYF.

The chain joins TRBV7-2 to TRBJ2-7; 9 bases are a match to TRBD2. This CDR3 contains 17 residues. The trim removed 5 bases at V and 4 bases at J, leaving 15 bases unmatched. Germline-derived CDR1 and CDR2 are SGHTA and FQGNSA. CDR3 protein: CASSPRGSGRTGYEQYF. In nucleotides, the CDR3 is TGTGCCAGCAGCCCGCGGGGTAGCGGGAGAACGGGTTACGAGCAGTACTTC.